Listed here are 32 T cell receptor beta chains from one sample, sequenced in a study of shared clonotypes between healthy human individuals. The naive CD8 fraction comprised CD45RO-negative cells positively selected for CCR7 and excluded terminally differentiated effector memory CD45RA+ cells. The repertoire was sequenced with immunoSEQ multiplex PCR; TCRdb's copy has only in-frame clones and lacks some. The sample lists hundreds of thousands of clones; roughly nine tenths were seen once. Specimen: naive CD8+ T cells sorted from blood. These receptors all stem from a man aged 25 to 40 in good health.

The rearrangement joins TRBV6-5 to TRBJ2-5; the D call may be TRBD1 or TRBD2 (5 bases each). Trimming cost V 0 bases and J 5 bases, with 13 bases left between them. The CDR3 totals 15 residues. CDR1 is MNHEY and CDR2 is SVGAGI in the germline V gene. Written as DNA, the CDR3 is TGTGCCAGCAGTTACTCGACGTCCGGGACGGAGACCCAGTACTTC. This gives the protein CASSYSTSGTETQYF.

The chain is built from TRBV28 and TRBJ2-7, with 10 bases identical to TRBD2. The CDR3 runs 15 residues. J gave up 3 bases and V 7 bases, and 9 bases lay outside the gene matches. From germline, CDR1 is MDHEN and CDR2 SYDVKM. The CDR3 DNA is TGTGCCAGCACTAAAACCGGGACTAGCGACTACGAGCAGTACTTC. It yields the protein CASTKTGTSDYEQYF.

The CDR3 coding sequence is TGCAGCGTTGAAAGGTGGGAACTAGCGGGAGAAACAGATACGCAGTATTTT. This sequence encodes CSVERWELAGETDTQYF. The chain joins TRBV29-1 to TRBJ2-3, with TRBD2 identical over 11 bases. J was trimmed by 3 bases and V by 2 bases; bases with no gene match: 10. Germline V gene lookup returns CDR1 SQVTM and CDR2 ANQGSEA. CDR3 length equals 17 residues.

A word on this clone: The sample has other DNA sequences that encode this CDR3 too. CDR3 nucleotide sequence: TGTGCCAGCAGCTTCGACACGCAGTATTTT. Translating it yields CASSFDTQYF. This chain links TRBV7-9 with TRBJ2-3; no clear D. The ends were cut back, 3 bases at V and 9 bases at J, with 4 bases in the middle. Germline assignment: CDR1 SEHNR and CDR2 FQNEAQ (reference sequence). This CDR3 is built from 10 residues.

The chain uses TRBV28 and TRBJ2-1; D gene ambiguous. There are 14 residues in the CDR3. V gave up 5 bases and J gave up 6 bases, with 14 bases separating them. Germline V CDR1 and CDR2: MDHEN, SYDVKM. CDR3 bases: TGTGCCAGCAGTCCGGATTCCGCTCTCAATGAGCAGTTCTTC. It is translated as CASSPDSALNEQFF.

The rearrangement uses TRBV4-1 and TRBJ2-1; 11 bases match TRBD1. V was pared by 6 bases and J by 6 bases, with 4 bases of the junction left unmatched. The length of the CDR3 is 14 residues. In germline, CDR1 is MGHRA, CDR2 YSYEKL. The CDR3 loop is CASSRDRGTNEQFF. Here the CDR3 DNA reads TGCGCCAGCAGTCGGGACAGGGGGACCAATGAGCAGTTCTTC.

A remark on this clone: Within the sample, other DNA sequences also encode this same CDR3. The chain recombines TRBV27 with TRBJ2-3; D call uncertain. Germline V gives CDR1 MNHEY, CDR2 SMNVEV (reference sequence). The CDR3 sequence is 15 residues long. V lost 0 bases and J 0 bases, leaving 7 bases between the germline ends. The CDR3 sequence is CASSLSLMSTDTQYF. CDR3 bases: TGTGCCAGCAGTTTATCTTTGATGAGCACAGATACGCAGTATTTT.

This clone appeared a single time. DNA of the CDR3: TGTGCTAGTTCTATAGCGGACGTAGTTCCTAGCACAGATACGCAGTATTTT. It specifies CASSIADVVPSTDTQYF. This chain links TRBV12-5 with TRBJ2-3, with TRBD2 as a possible D gene (6 bases). The CDR3 contains 17 residues. Germline CDR1 is LGHNT and CDR2 is FRNRAP. Trimming pared 8 bases from V and 0 bases from J, leaving 21 bases between. Combining the CDR3 with reference TRBV12-5 and TRBJ2-3 gives the whole variable domain DARVTQTPRHKVTEMGQEVTMRCQPILGHNTVFWYRQTMMQGLELLAYFRNRAPLDDSGMPKDRFSAEMPDATLATLKIQPSEPRDSAVYFCASSIADVVPSTDTQYFGPGTRLTVL.

This chain links TRBV6-1 with TRBJ2-7, with 7 nucleotides matching TRBD2. Germline CDR1 MNHNS, CDR2 SASEGT. Trimming at V came to 2 bases and at J to 3 bases, leaving 4 bases not matched to a gene. The CDR3 is 14 amino acids. CDR3 coding DNA: TGTGCCAGCAGTGAAATCGGCGGGAGCTACGAGCAGTACTTC. It specifies CASSEIGGSYEQYF.

In its sample, this clone was seen a few times. CDR3 sequence: CSVEEQGSSQYF. CDR3 nucleotides: TGCAGCGTTGAAGAACAGGGGTCCTCGCAGTACTTC. The chain recombines TRBV29-1 with TRBJ2-7; 7 nucleotides line up with TRBD1. The ends lost 0 bases at V and 9 bases at J; junction bases unmatched: 5. Germline assignment: CDR1 SQVTM and CDR2 ANQGSEA. This CDR3 region has 12 residues.

A few counts support this clone. The chain recombines TRBV7-9 with TRBJ1-2; D remains unclear. Looked up from germline, CDR1 is SEHNR and CDR2 is FQNEAQ (reference sequence). V lost 3 bases to trimming and J lost 4 bases, with 6 bases between them. The CDR3 covers 12 residues. The CDR3 sequence is CASSLGIYGYTF. Written as DNA, the CDR3 is TGTGCCAGCAGCTTGGGGATCTATGGCTACACCTTC.

This clone was observed at least ten times. A much larger clone sits a single nucleotide away, making a read error possible. This sample includes further DNA sequences coding for the same CDR3. This sequence joins TRBV28 and TRBJ2-7; no firm D call. V was cut by 3 bases and J by 3 bases, with 3 bases left in between. Germline loops: CDR1 MDHEN, CDR2 SYDVKM. The CDR3 is 11 amino acids. The CDR3 nucleotides read TGTGCCAGCAGTTTTTACTACGAGCAGTACTTC. Translated: CASSFYYEQYF.

This chain uses TRBV7-6 with TRBJ2-3, with TRBD2 matching over 8 bases. The CDR3 has 16 residues. V lost 2 bases, J lost 8 bases, and 12 bases stayed unmatched. From germline, CDR1 is SGHVS and CDR2 FNYEAQ. The CDR3 region is CASSLKAGVAASTQYF. The CDR3 DNA reads as TGTGCCAGCAGCTTAAAAGCGGGAGTTGCCGCGTCTACGCAGTATTTT.

This chain connects TRBV11-2 to TRBJ2-7, with 8 nucleotides matching TRBD1. CDR1 and CDR2 (germline): SGHAT, FQNNGV. Trimming removed 2 bases from V and 4 bases from J; junction bases left unmatched: 10. The CDR3 has 16 amino acids. The CDR3 region has the DNA TGTGCCAGCAGCTTATACCCCGGGACAGGTCCGTACGAGCAGTACTTC. Residues: CASSLYPGTGPYEQYF.

V is TRBV2 and J is TRBJ1-2; 7 bases match TRBD1. This CDR3 is built from 13 residues. Germline loops: CDR1 SNHLY, CDR2 FYNNEI. Unmatched junction bases numbered 9, after V lost 8 bases and J lost 6 bases. The CDR3 loop reads CASRGDRVDGYTF. The CDR3 DNA follows: TGTGCCAGCCGTGGTGACAGGGTTGATGGCTACACCTTC.

This chain joins TRBV7-3 and TRBJ2-1; D possibly corresponds to TRBD2 (6 bases). CDR3 length: 15 amino acids. The germline CDR1 and CDR2 sequences are SGHTA and FQGTGA. V lost 2 bases and J 6 bases, leaving 14 bases between the germline ends. The CDR3: CASSLGGRPVNEQFF. In DNA form, the CDR3 reads TGTGCCAGCAGCTTAGGAGGGCGGCCGGTCAATGAGCAGTTCTTC.

The rearrangement uses TRBV6-5 and TRBJ2-1, with 7 bases fitting TRBD2. Germline trimming cut 2 bases from V and 8 bases from J; bases unmatched to any gene: 6. Germline CDR1 MNHEY, CDR2 SVGAGI. This CDR3 has 14 amino acids. The CDR3 loop is CASSYGLAVDEQFF. The CDR3 DNA sequence: TGTGCCAGCAGTTACGGGCTAGCGGTCGATGAGCAGTTCTTC.

This sequence joins TRBV11-2 and TRBJ1-2; D gene uncertain. V shed 1 base and J shed 9 bases, with 18 bases lying between them. This CDR3 region has 15 residues. Germline V gene data show CDR1 as SGHAT and CDR2 as FQNNGV. The CDR3 sequence: CASSLVSGTARSYTF. As DNA, the CDR3 is TGTGCCAGCAGCTTAGTCTCGGGAACGGCGCGGAGCTACACCTTC.

The J gene is TRBJ2-3, the V gene TRBV7-6, with 10 bases fitting TRBD2. Germline CDR1 SGHVS, CDR2 FNYEAQ. The V segment lost 4 bases and the J segment 3 bases; nucleotides outside the gene matches: 7. This CDR3 comprises 16 residues. CDR3 region: CASSYGAGGATDTQYF. CDR3 in DNA: TGTGCCAGCAGCTACGGAGCGGGAGGGGCGACAGATACGCAGTATTTT.

This clone showed up just once. V and J are TRBV6-5 and TRBJ2-3, with 8 bases matching TRBD1. Germline CDR1 MNHEY, CDR2 SVGAGI. The CDR3 runs to 15 residues. V lost 2 bases to trimming and J lost 0 bases; unmatched junction nucleotides: 1. The CDR3 coding sequence is TGTGCCAGCAGTTACAGGACAGGGAGCACAGATACGCAGTATTTT. Its translation: CASSYRTGSTDTQYF.

This clone has only a few counts. The chain links TRBV28 to TRBJ2-2; 9 bases fit TRBD2. The germline CDR1 and CDR2 sequences are MDHEN and SYDVKM. The CDR3 is made up of 17 amino acids. The V segment lost 5 bases and the J segment 2 bases; nucleotides outside the gene matches: 9. CDR3 sequence: CASSPYPGTSNTGELFF. CDR3 bases: TGTGCCAGCAGTCCATATCCCGGGACTAGCAACACCGGGGAGCTGTTTTTT.

This chain joins TRBV9 and TRBJ2-7; no definite D call. CDR3 size: 10 residues. V lost 2 bases to trimming and J lost 6 bases, with 3 bases between them. In germline, CDR1 is SGDLS, CDR2 YYNGEE. The DNA for the CDR3 is TGTGCCAGCAGCGTCCCCGAGCAGTACTTC. As protein: CASSVPEQYF.

This clone was found once. The chain uses TRBV29-1 and TRBJ2-7; 8 nucleotides align to TRBD2. From germline, CDR1 is SQVTM and CDR2 ANQGSEA. With V trimmed by 7 bases and J by 2 bases, 10 bases remained unmatched. This CDR3 comprises 14 residues. CDR3 sequence (DNA): TGCAGCGGGATAACTAGCGGAGGGGCCTACGAGCAGTACTTC. It is translated as CSGITSGGAYEQYF.

V gene TRBV2 combines with J gene TRBJ1-1; TRBD1 might be the D (5 bases). CDR1 and CDR2 (germline): SNHLY, FYNNEI. The CDR3 contains 13 residues. The V end lost 10 bases, the J end lost 4 bases, and 16 bases lay between the germline ends. The CDR3 loop is CATEGTGSTEAFF. Written as DNA, the CDR3 is TGTGCCACGGAGGGGACGGGAAGCACTGAAGCTTTCTTT.

The rearrangement links TRBV7-9 to TRBJ2-1, with TRBD2 matching over 9 bases. V lost 1 base to trimming and J lost 9 bases; unmatched junction nucleotides: 7. The CDR3 contains 15 residues. Germline-derived CDR1 and CDR2 are SEHNR and FQNEAQ (reference sequence). The CDR3 sequence: CASSLVGSGSGEQFF. The CDR3 nucleotides read TGTGCCAGCAGCTTAGTGGGTAGCGGGAGCGGTGAGCAGTTCTTC.

The rearrangement uses TRBV7-9 and TRBJ2-1, with 10 positions matching TRBD2. Germline CDR1 SEHNR, CDR2 FQNEAQ (reference sequence). The CDR3 extends over 18 amino acids. With 4 bases clipped from V and 4 bases from J, the junction kept 13 bases outside the gene matches. Here the CDR3 reads CASSWIAGGPNVYNEQFF. The DNA of the CDR3 is TGTGCCAGCAGCTGGATAGCGGGAGGCCCAAATGTTTACAATGAGCAGTTCTTC.

J is TRBJ2-5 and V is TRBV11-3; D gene uncertain. Germline V lookup: CDR1 SGHNT, CDR2 YENEEA. The germline V and J ends were trimmed by 5 bases and 5 bases, with 9 bases remaining between them. The CDR3 has 12 amino acids. This chain's CDR3 is CASSIPGETQYF. The DNA of the CDR3 is TGTGCCAGCAGCATACCCGGCGAGACCCAGTACTTC.

The chain joins TRBV10-3 to TRBJ2-2; D is tentatively TRBD1 or TRBD2 (5 bases each). This CDR3 spans 17 amino acids. Germline values: CDR1 ENHRY, CDR2 SYGVKD. V lost 2 bases, J lost 6 bases, and 19 bases lay in between. The CDR3 loop reads CAISEPGIGVGAGELFF. The CDR3 DNA follows: TGTGCCATCAGTGAGCCGGGGATCGGGGTAGGGGCCGGGGAGCTGTTTTTT.

V and J are TRBV19 and TRBJ2-2; 7 positions agree with TRBD2. Germline V gives CDR1 LNHDA, CDR2 SQIVND (reference sequence). The CDR3 is made up of 16 amino acids. V lost 1 base to trimming and J lost 2 bases; unmatched junction nucleotides: 4. The CDR3 here is CASSIGLADNTGELFF. For the CDR3, the DNA is TGTGCCAGTAGTATAGGCCTAGCGGACAACACCGGGGAGCTGTTTTTT.

CDR3 amino acids: CASRPRLGPTSTDTQYF. CDR3 nucleotide sequence: TGTGCCAGCAGGCCCAGACTTGGTCCGACTAGCACAGATACGCAGTATTTT. The chain recombines TRBV2 with TRBJ2-3, with D uncertain. The V gene lost 6 bases and the J gene lost 0 bases, with 19 bases spanning the gap. Germline CDR1 reads SNHLY; CDR2 reads FYNNEI. CDR3 length: 17 amino acids.

In its sample, this clone was seen once. The rearrangement links TRBV10-3 to TRBJ2-3; 13 bases match TRBD2. The CDR3 extends over 18 amino acids. The germline V gene encodes CDR1 ENHRY and CDR2 SYGVKD. V was pared by 3 bases and J by 4 bases, with 10 bases of the junction left unmatched. CDR3 in amino acids: CAISDLGTSGMGADTQYF. The CDR3 DNA follows: TGTGCCATCAGTGACCTCGGGACTAGCGGGATGGGTGCAGATACGCAGTATTTT.

The V and J genes are TRBV5-6 and TRBJ2-7, with 7 bases that match TRBD1. CDR1 is SGHDT, CDR2 YYEEEE, per germline. The CDR3 consists of 17 residues. Germline trimming cut 3 bases from V and 5 bases from J; bases unmatched to any gene: 17. This CDR3 is CASSWSLRDSLFHEQYF. The CDR3 DNA follows: TGTGCCAGCAGCTGGTCCCTTCGGGACAGCTTATTTCACGAGCAGTACTTC.